The 8 T cell receptor beta chains below were found in one sample sequenced in a study of OX40 agonist ivuxolimab in advanced cancers. Clones were read by immunoSEQ multiplex PCR, and TCRdb kept only the in-frame ones, dropping some. The sample holds about 150,000 clones, 90% to 95% seen once. The source material was CD4+ or CD8+ T cells sorted from blood, sampled in a trial of the OX40 agonist ivuxolimab. The receptors originated from an adult with an advanced solid tumor such as melanoma, head and neck, liver or kidney cancer.

The chain is built from TRBV15 and TRBJ2-1, with 11 bases matching TRBD2. The CDR3 has 15 amino acids. With 7 bases clipped from V and 10 bases from J, the junction kept 12 bases outside the gene matches. Germline V gives CDR1 LNHNV, CDR2 YYDKDF (reference sequence). CDR3 in amino acids: CATNTGGLAAQEQFF. The CDR3 bases are TGTGCCACCAATACGGGGGGACTAGCGGCCCAGGAGCAGTTCTTC. The full variable domain, with the rest looked up from reference TRBV15 and TRBJ2-1, is DAMVIQNPRYQVTQFGKPVTLSCSQTLNHNVMYWYQQKSSQAPKLLFHYYDKDFNNEADTPDNFQSRRPNTSFCFLDIRSPGLGDTAMYLCATNTGGLAAQEQFFGPGTRLTVL.

V gene TRBV4-2 combines with J gene TRBJ1-2, with D tentatively TRBD1 (5 bases). The V and J ends lost 0 bases and 2 bases respectively, with 13 bases between them. CDR3 size: 16 residues. Germline values: CDR1 LGHNA, CDR2 YNFKEQ. The CDR3 DNA reads TGTGCCAGCAGCCAAGATCGGGGGAGGAAAAACTATGGCTACACCTTC. Its translation: CASSQDRGRKNYGYTF.

The DNA for the CDR3 is TGTGCCAGCACCCGGTACAGGACAGGGAACACCGGGGAGCTGTTTTTT. As protein: CASTRYRTGNTGELFF. V gene TRBV7-8 combines with J gene TRBJ2-2, with TRBD1 identical over 7 bases. The CDR3 covers 16 residues. Per the germline V gene, CDR1 is SGHVS and CDR2 is FQNEAQ. With V trimmed by 7 bases and J by 1 base, 9 bases remained unmatched.

In this sample, this clone turned up once. The chain couples TRBV18 to TRBJ2-5; D uncertain. V was trimmed by 7 bases and J by 4 bases, leaving 19 bases between them. The CDR3 spans 15 residues. In germline, CDR1 is KGHSH, CDR2 LQKENI. In nucleotides, the CDR3 is TGTGCCAGCTTCAAAAGGGAACCCCAAGGAGAGACCCAGTACTTC. The encoded protein is CASFKREPQGETQYF.

This chain connects TRBV19 to TRBJ2-2, with D possibly TRBD1 on 5 matching bases. V lost 5 bases and J 5 bases, leaving 9 bases between the germline ends. Germline V gene sequence: CDR1 LNHDA, CDR2 SQIVND (reference sequence). This CDR3 spans 13 amino acids. CDR3 protein: CASSLQDTGELFF. CDR3 nucleotides: TGTGCCAGTAGTCTACAGGATACCGGGGAGCTGTTTTTT.

This clone was seen a handful of times. The V and J genes are TRBV10-2 and TRBJ1-2, with D unresolved. Germline CDR1 reads WSHSY; CDR2 reads SAAADI. V was cut by 8 bases and J by 6 bases, with 10 bases left in between. The CDR3 contains 11 residues. The CDR3 spells CASRGVHGYTF. The CDR3 region has the DNA TGCGCCAGCCGAGGAGTACATGGCTACACCTTC.

The V call is TRBV2, the J call TRBJ1-1; possibly TRBD1 for D (5 bases). CDR1 SNHLY and CDR2 FYNNEI come from the germline V gene. Trimming took off 5 bases at V and 4 bases at J, with 11 bases between the two ends. The CDR3 covers 13 residues. In nucleotides, the CDR3 is TGTGCCAGCAGTCCTCGGGGCATCACTGAAGCTTTCTTT. Translated, it gives CASSPRGITEAFF.

The genes are TRBV27 and TRBJ1-2; a possible D gene is TRBD1 (6 bases). The V and J ends lost 0 bases and 1 base respectively, with 15 bases between them. The CDR3 consists of 17 residues. Germline V gives CDR1 MNHEY, CDR2 SMNVEV (reference sequence). The CDR3 protein is CASSLSIRGRINYGYTF. CDR3 DNA sequence: TGTGCCAGCAGTTTATCGATCAGGGGCCGTATTAACTATGGCTACACCTTC.